The source of this TCR beta chain is a study of CD4+ T cells in melanoma. V was clipped by 8 bases and J by 3 bases, with 10 bases between them. CDR1 KGHSH and CDR2 LQKENI come from the germline V gene. The CDR3 spans 13 residues. This table comes from immunoSEQ multiplex PCR, and its TCRdb copy is limited to in-frame clones, with some not included. The profile shows just over 14,000 clones, approximately 63% of them singletons. The origin of this receptor is a human donor with melanoma. Sequencing was performed on cells from a culture (not recorded whether cultured in vitro). The gene calls are TRBV18 and TRBJ1-4, with a possible D match to TRBD1 (5 bases). For the CDR3, the DNA is TGTGCCAGCGCGGGGCAGGCTAATGAAAAACTGTTTTTT. It translates to CASAGQANEKLFF.